A single sample gave rise to the 12 T cell receptor beta chains below, sequenced in a study of blood T cell repertoires in COVID-19. Libraries were prepared by immunoSEQ multiplex PCR; TCRdb keeps only in-frame clonotypes and omits some of them. In the table there are over 150,000 clones, 79% of which are singletons. The material sequenced was PBMCs or T cells enriched from blood (not recorded which). All receptors come from a woman in her 70s in a cohort exposed to, infected with or recovered from COVID-19 (not recorded which).

The table lists this clone with a count of one. The chain employs TRBV3-1 (or the pseudogene TRBV3-2) and TRBJ2-5; D call uncertain. The V gene's germline CDR1 is LGHDT and CDR2 YNNKEL (reference sequence). This CDR3 is 13 amino acids long. With 2 bases removed from V and 2 bases from J, the gap between germline ends came to 6 bases. CDR3 loop: CASSQTEQETQYF. The CDR3 DNA follows: TGTGCCAGCAGCCAAACGGAGCAAGAGACCCAGTACTTC.

This chain joins TRBV15 and TRBJ1-6, with D possibly being TRBD1 (6 bases). This CDR3 comprises 14 residues. Trimming removed 5 bases at V and 9 bases at J, with 14 bases between. Germline V CDR1 and CDR2: LNHNV, YYDKDF (reference sequence). For the CDR3, the DNA is TGTGCCACCAGCCCATATAGGGGGATTTCACCCCTCCACTTT. Protein: CATSPYRGISPLHF.

The genes are TRBV29-1 and TRBJ2-3; D uncertain. Germline V CDR1 and CDR2: SQVTM, ANQGSEA. Trimming took off 5 bases at V and 4 bases at J, with 10 bases between the two ends. CDR3 length: 12 residues. CDR3 residues: CSVYSPADTQYF. In DNA, the CDR3 is TGCAGCGTTTATAGTCCCGCAGATACGCAGTATTTT.

In this sample, this clone turned up once. The chain combines TRBV19 with TRBJ1-2, with TRBD1 matching over 7 bases. CDR3 length equals 17 residues. Germline V gives CDR1 LNHDA, CDR2 SQIVND (reference sequence). Unmatched junction bases numbered 23, after V lost 10 bases and J lost 6 bases. This CDR3 reads CATHRGKGQPGGDGYTF. CDR3 coding DNA: TGTGCCACCCATAGGGGGAAGGGACAGCCTGGCGGGGATGGCTACACCTTC.

This clone was found a few times. As DNA, the CDR3 is TGCAGTGCTAGTTCGATTTTCGACAGATTTTTAAGGACTAGCGGCAATGAGCAGTTCTTC. It translates to CSASSIFDRFLRTSGNEQFF. The rearrangement uses TRBV20-1 and TRBJ2-1; 10 positions agree with TRBD2. The CDR3 sequence is 20 residues long. Germline assignment: CDR1 DFQATT and CDR2 SNEGSKA (reference sequence). Trimming took 3 bases from V and 6 from J; bases not matched to a gene: 23.

V is TRBV19 and J is TRBJ1-3; a weak D match, TRBD1 (5 bases). Germline V CDR1 and CDR2: LNHDA, SQIVND (reference sequence). The CDR3 length is 17 residues. Trimming left V 4 bases short and J 4 bases short, with 20 bases between. The CDR3 sequence: CASSNTREGLRGNTIYF. In nucleotides, the CDR3 is TGTGCCAGTAGTAATACCCGGGAGGGGCTAAGAGGAAACACCATATATTTT.

J is TRBJ1-1 and V is TRBV5-1, with 7 bases that match TRBD1. Trimming at V came to 2 bases and at J to 3 bases, leaving 4 bases not matched to a gene. Germline V gives CDR1 SGHRS, CDR2 YFSETQ. This CDR3 has 14 amino acids. CDR3 in amino acids: CASSFSGTDTEAFF. CDR3 sequence (DNA): TGCGCCAGCAGCTTCTCCGGGACAGACACTGAAGCTTTCTTT.

The chain is built from TRBV28 and TRBJ1-5, with D perhaps matching TRBD1 (5 bases). The germline gives CDR1 MDHEN, CDR2 SYDVKM. V was pared by 5 bases and J by 15 bases, with 26 bases between. This CDR3 is 15 amino acids long. CDR3 loop: CASSQNPGLPNSMHF. For the CDR3, the DNA is TGTGCCAGCAGTCAGAACCCGGGACTCCCCAACTCGATGCATTTT.

This clone was seen a few times. This sequence joins TRBV28 and TRBJ2-3; the D gene is possibly TRBD1 (6 bases). The CDR3 covers 12 residues. Trimming removed 7 bases at V and 4 bases at J, with 9 bases between. From germline, CDR1 is MDHEN and CDR2 SYDVKM. Here the CDR3 reads CASTTGSDTQYF. The DNA for the CDR3 is TGTGCCAGCACCACAGGGTCAGATACGCAGTATTTT.

This chain connects TRBV29-1 to TRBJ2-2, with D possibly TRBD2 on 6 matching bases. CDR1 SQVTM and CDR2 ANQGSEA come from the germline V gene. Between the trimmed V and J ends, which lost 6 bases and 1 base, there was a span of 12 bases. The CDR3 runs 14 residues. CDR3 DNA: TGCAGCGTGCTCGCTAGCGTGAACACCGGGGAGCTGTTTTTT. It encodes CSVLASVNTGELFF.

The genes are TRBV2 and TRBJ2-1; 8 bases align to TRBD2. After removal of 7 bases from V and 7 bases from J, the junction contained 24 bases not matched to a gene. The CDR3 extends over 19 amino acids. CDR1 and CDR2 (germline): SNHLY, FYNNEI. The CDR3 region is CASKRSQNTGLERENEQFF. The CDR3, as DNA: TGTGCCAGCAAGCGGTCCCAAAATACGGGACTAGAAAGAGAGAATGAGCAGTTCTTC.

V gene TRBV21-1 combines with J gene TRBJ2-7; no DNA check was done on the table's D call, TRBD1. TRBV21-1 is a recognized pseudogene. The CDR3 contains 15 residues. The CDR3 spells CASSKEAGGRYEQYF. CDR3 coding DNA: TGTGCCAGCAGCAAAGAGGCAGGGGGCAGATACGAGCAGTACTTC.